The rows below give T cell receptor beta chains drawn from one sample of a study of T cell clones after liver transplantation. Assay used: immunoSEQ multiplex PCR; TCRdb lists only in-frame clones, some missing. The table has around 100,000 clones, approximately 79% seen once. The source material was CD4+ T cells from blood, sampled around 50 months after liver transplant. The receptor source for this set is a human patient who received a liver transplant. Some T cells may be graft donor cells. The CDR3 runs from the conserved cysteine through the conserved F or W. The D gene is left open where the match is weak. Expanded clones get a size class; other rows say once, few or many, or leave the size out.

j_gene: TRBJ2-2
abundance: .
v_gene: TRBV6-1
d_gene: .
CDR3aa: CASSEDPRRGELFF
CDR3nt: TGTGCCAGCAGTGAAGATCCTAGGAGGGGGGAGCTGTTTTTT

j_gene: TRBJ2-1
abundance: .
v_gene: TRBV1
d_gene: .
CDR3aa: CTSSQVQGQGEVGRSYNEQFF
CDR3nt: TGCACCAGCAGCCAAGTCCAGGGGCAGGGGGAAGTGGGTCGGTCCTACAATGAGCAGTTCTTC

j_gene: TRBJ2-1
abundance: .
v_gene: TRBV6-6
d_gene: .
CDR3aa: CASSRESWDEQFF
CDR3nt: TGTGCCAGCAGTAGGGAGAGCTGGGATGAGCAGTTCTTC

j_gene: TRBJ1-5
abundance: .
v_gene: TRBV7-2
d_gene: TRBD1
CDR3aa: CASSFTGDQPQHF
CDR3nt: TGTGCCAGCAGCTTCACAGGGGATCAGCCCCAGCATTTT

j_gene: TRBJ2-1
abundance: .
v_gene: TRBV6-1
d_gene: TRBD1
CDR3aa: CASAMDRVGKEQFF
CDR3nt: TGTGCCAGCGCAATGGACAGGGTAGGAAAGGAGCAGTTCTTC

j_gene: TRBJ1-1
abundance: .
v_gene: TRBV11-3
d_gene: .
CDR3aa: CASSLGVNTEAFF
CDR3nt: TGTGCCAGCAGCTTAGGGGTGAACACTGAAGCTTTCTTT

j_gene: TRBJ1-6
abundance: .
v_gene: TRBV7-2
d_gene: .
CDR3aa: CASSLGLDYSPLHF
CDR3nt: TGTGCCAGCAGCTTAGGGTTAGATTATTCACCCCTCCACTTT

j_gene: TRBJ1-3
abundance: .
v_gene: TRBV7-6
d_gene: .
CDR3aa: CASSLAPGDSGNTIYF
CDR3nt: TGTGCCAGCAGCTTAGCTCCAGGTGATTCTGGAAACACCATATATTTT

j_gene: TRBJ2-5
abundance: .
v_gene: TRBV18
d_gene: .
CDR3aa: CASSPKEETQYF
CDR3nt: TGTGCCAGCTCACCCAAGGAGGAGACCCAGTACTTC

j_gene: TRBJ2-7
abundance: .
v_gene: TRBV27
d_gene: .
CDR3aa: CASSPQGGYEQYF
CDR3nt: TGTGCCAGCAGTCCTCAGGGGGGCTACGAGCAGTACTTC

j_gene: TRBJ1-4
abundance: .
v_gene: TRBV6-5
d_gene: .
CDR3aa: CASARGPTNEKLFF
CDR3nt: TGTGCCAGCGCCCGAGGGCCGACTAATGAAAAACTGTTTTTT

j_gene: TRBJ1-1
abundance: few
v_gene: TRBV29-1
d_gene: .
CDR3aa: CSVPGTLNTEAFF
CDR3nt: TGCAGCGTGCCGGGGACACTGAACACTGAAGCTTTCTTT

j_gene: TRBJ1-2
abundance: .
v_gene: TRBV4-2
d_gene: .
CDR3aa: CASSPGKGSYTF
CDR3nt: TGTGCCAGCAGCCCCGGGAAAGGTAGCTACACCTTC

j_gene: TRBJ1-4
abundance: .
v_gene: TRBV19
d_gene: .
CDR3aa: CATQDREKLFF
CDR3nt: TGTGCCACTCAGGACCGAGAAAAACTGTTTTTT

j_gene: TRBJ1-6
abundance: .
v_gene: TRBV5-1
d_gene: .
CDR3aa: CASSPNYSPLHF
CDR3nt: TGCGCCAGCAGCCCAAATTATTCACCCCTCCACTTT

j_gene: TRBJ2-7
abundance: .
v_gene: TRBV19
d_gene: TRBD1
CDR3aa: CASSTSGTVSYEQYF
CDR3nt: TGTGCCAGTAGTACATCCGGGACAGTCAGCTACGAGCAGTACTTC

j_gene: TRBJ2-6
abundance: .
v_gene: TRBV27
d_gene: TRBD1
CDR3aa: CASSLGQGMPGANVLTF
CDR3nt: TGTGCCAGCAGTTTGGGACAGGGGATGCCCGGGGCCAACGTCCTGACTTTC